The present entry profiles one T cell receptor (beta chain) with its context. Clones were read by immunoSEQ multiplex PCR, and TCRdb kept only the in-frame ones, dropping some. The sample shows 140,000 or so clones, 89% of them seen only once. The data derive from a study of blood T cell repertoires in COVID-19. Germline assignment: CDR1 SNHLY and CDR2 FYNNEI. The CDR3 runs to 15 residues. The trim removed 4 bases at V and 3 bases at J, leaving 8 bases unmatched. The chain has TRBV2 and TRBJ2-7; 8 bases line up with TRBD1. This TCR was sampled from a human donor in a cohort sampled during active COVID-19. Sample: peripheral blood. The CDR3 DNA reads as TGTGCCAGCAGTGGGGGGACAGGTCCAATCTACGAGCAGTACTTC. This translates into CASSGGTGPIYEQYF.